This entry concerns a single T cell receptor (beta chain). Its antigen specificity is not known. Base quality data are lacking; no much larger clone is found one base away. The CDR3 contains 20 residues, cysteine and phenylalanine counted. The only DNA kept is the CDR3, 60 bases in frame from the first base. The CDR1 and CDR2 encoded by the germline V gene are LGHNA and YNFKEQ. V is cut back by 0 bases and J by 2 bases, with 13 bases in the junction unmatched. Library creation used the immunoSEQ multiplex PCR assay. On the authors' methods: A statistical classification framework was developed to diagnose cytomegalovirus status using the catalog of TCR beta chain sequences. The source is immuneACCESS, and TCRdb retained only in-frame sequences with V and J called. Part of the clones is not carried over; for the studies checked, unresolved V genes explain less than half of this, and the remainder is unexplained. The V and J calls and clone size come from that table; D and trimming were worked out from the DNA. In this sample the table shows under 200,000 clones, 96% of which occur a single time. The ten largest account for under 0.9% of the sample.

Donors formed part of the validation cohort, which comprised 120 subjects and was distinct from the first cohort of 666 subjects. This specimen comes from a study of cytomegalovirus exposure and HLA in healthy donors (dated by TCRdb to between 2016 and 2019). Broadly, across the study: According to a later analysis, one platform produced both the 120 validation repertoires and the approximately 660 repertoires of the first cohort. The aim of the study was to test whether cataloging public T cell receptors could identify signatures of past pathogen exposure. A separate validation cohort of over a hundred different subjects was used in addition to the 666-subject first cohort. The study combined high-throughput TCR immunosequencing, statistical association of individual TCRs with disease status, and machine learning to predict cytomegalovirus infection status.

Overall study results and their limits: A later analysis had no HLA typing for the validation cohort, so co-occurrence there was scored across all 120 or so repertoires. The classifier was reported to diagnose cytomegalovirus status with high specificity and sensitivity in both the original cohort and the validation cohort. A later analysis found that TCRs clustered in the first cohort also tended to co-occur in the roughly 120 validation repertoires, with about 94% of cluster scores above 0. Most TCR sequences were seen in very few donors, while some public TCRs were found in many individuals. The authors suggested that the approach could potentially be extended to other disease states and immunological phenotypes. A few of the identified cytomegalovirus-associated TCR beta chains were confirmed in vitro to be specific for cytomegalovirus antigens. In the study, some 160 TCR beta chains were listed as associated with cytomegalovirus.

The specimen was PBMCs. The origin of this receptor is a woman aged 18-29 years in good health and CMV-seronegative. This receptor chain uses TRBV4-2 and TRBJ2-3; TRBD2 fits 11 bases in the junction. The CDR3 region: CASSQEFGVAGGPVTDTQYF. The DNA is as follows: TGTGCCAGCAGCCAAGAATTCGGAGTAGCGGGGGGGCCGGTCACAGATACGCAGTATTTT.